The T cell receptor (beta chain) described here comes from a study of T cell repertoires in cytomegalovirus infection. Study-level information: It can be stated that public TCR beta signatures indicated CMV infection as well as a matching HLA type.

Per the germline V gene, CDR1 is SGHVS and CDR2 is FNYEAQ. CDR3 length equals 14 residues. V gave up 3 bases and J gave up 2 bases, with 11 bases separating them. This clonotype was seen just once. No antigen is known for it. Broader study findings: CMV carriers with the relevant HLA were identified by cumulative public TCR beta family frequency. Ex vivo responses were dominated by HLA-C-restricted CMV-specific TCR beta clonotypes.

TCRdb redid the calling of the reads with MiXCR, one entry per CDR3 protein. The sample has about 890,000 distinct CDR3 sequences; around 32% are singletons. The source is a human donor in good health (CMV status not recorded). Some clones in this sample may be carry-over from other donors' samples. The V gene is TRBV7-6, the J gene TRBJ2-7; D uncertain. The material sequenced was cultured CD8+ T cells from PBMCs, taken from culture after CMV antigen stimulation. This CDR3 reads CASSLETEPYEQYV. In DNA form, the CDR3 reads TGTGCCAGCAGCTTGGAGACCGAACCCTACGAGCAGTACGTC.